This T cell receptor beta chain was captured by sequencing in a study of T cells in Graves' hyperthyroidism and ophthalmopathy. Overall study: Before any treatment, at initial diagnosis, peripheral blood was collected.

Study findings and constraints: Ophthalmopathy could be told apart from stable hyperthyroidism with a 13 V-J model.

Authors of the study amplified TCR beta CDR3 regions from RNA transcripts. When the TCR CDR3 underwent first-round RT-PCR, the HTBI primer set was used. TCRdb reprocessed the multiplex PCR reads with MiXCR, giving one entry per CDR3 protein. There are fewer than 800,000 distinct CDR3 sequences in the sample; 15% to 20% occur only once, and approximately 8% lies in the top ten. This clonotype was observed many times. Its antigen is unknown. Hyperthyroidism had been newly diagnosed in patients aged 18 to 65, and its duration was under 2 months. The CDR3 totals 14 residues. Germline CDR1 reads LGHDT; CDR2 reads YNNKEL (reference sequence). Deletions cut 5 bases from V and 1 base from J, with 11 bases between.

The specimen sequenced was blood. J is TRBJ1-1 and V is TRBV3-1; maybe TRBD1 (5 bases). This TCR came from a man between 18 and 29 years old with Graves' hyperthyroidism. In DNA, the CDR3 is TGTGCCAGCAGCGCCGGGGGGAGGAACACTGAAGCTTTCTTT. Its translation: CASSAGGRNTEAFF.